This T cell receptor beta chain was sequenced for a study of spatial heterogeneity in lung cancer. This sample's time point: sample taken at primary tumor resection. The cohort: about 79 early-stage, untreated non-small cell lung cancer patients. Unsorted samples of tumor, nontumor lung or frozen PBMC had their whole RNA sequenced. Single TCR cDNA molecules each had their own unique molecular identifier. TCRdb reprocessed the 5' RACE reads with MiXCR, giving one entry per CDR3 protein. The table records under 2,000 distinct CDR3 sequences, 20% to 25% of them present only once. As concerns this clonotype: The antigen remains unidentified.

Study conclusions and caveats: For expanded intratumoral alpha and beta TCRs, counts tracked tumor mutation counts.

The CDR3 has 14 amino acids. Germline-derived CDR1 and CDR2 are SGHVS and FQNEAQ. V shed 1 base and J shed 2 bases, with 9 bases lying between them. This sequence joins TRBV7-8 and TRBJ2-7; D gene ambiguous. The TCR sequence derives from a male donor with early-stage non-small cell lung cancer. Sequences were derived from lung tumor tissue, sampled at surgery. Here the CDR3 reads CASSLGPTAYEQYF. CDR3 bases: TGTGCCAGCAGCTTAGGACCGACCGCCTACGAGCAGTACTTC.